The table lists the clone carrying this T cell receptor beta chain with many counts. Its antigen is as yet unknown. Alongside a J-beta primer mix, a sample-barcoded 5' primer served in a second PCR lasting about 6 to 11 cycles. In TCRdb, the 5' RACE reads were re-called with MiXCR into one record per CDR3 protein. The profile shows 1.5 million to 2 million distinct CDR3 sequences, 28% of them singletons. Per sample, no less than 5.5 micrograms of total RNA were extracted. The sample is drawn from a study of blood T cells in healthy people across ages. General study findings and limits: Higher diversity, along with more naive CD4+ cells, distinguished long-lived donors from aged donors.

The germline V gene encodes CDR1 LNHNV and CDR2 YYDKDF (reference sequence). Trimming took off 3 bases at V and 3 bases at J, with 12 bases between the two ends. The CDR3 totals 15 residues. The chain combines TRBV15 with TRBJ2-1; no definite D call. The origin of this receptor is a woman in her 30s in good health. Sequencing was done on a sample of blood. CDR3 protein: CATSSALGLYNEQFF. CDR3 bases: TGTGCCACCAGCAGCGCCCTGGGTCTCTACAATGAGCAGTTCTTC.